Below are 7 T cell receptor beta chains sequenced from a single sample in a study of OX40 agonist ivuxolimab in advanced cancers. The assay was immunoSEQ multiplex PCR, and TCRdb's table has in-frame clones only and misses some. The table includes tens of thousands of clones, roughly 87% detected once. Sequencing was performed on CD4+ or CD8+ T cells sorted from blood, taken in a trial of the OX40 agonist ivuxolimab. The receptors here all came from an adult with an advanced solid tumor such as melanoma, head and neck, liver or kidney cancer.

The V gene is TRBV7-8, the J gene TRBJ2-3, with 7 bases aligning to TRBD2. J was trimmed by 4 bases and V by 5 bases; bases with no gene match: 0. The length of the CDR3 is 12 residues. Per germline, CDR1 SGHVS and CDR2 FQNEAQ. CDR3 residues: CASSGGADTQYF. CDR3 nucleotides: TGTGCCAGCAGCGGGGGGGCAGATACGCAGTATTTT.

The CDR3 sequence: CASSRTASNYGYTF. Here the CDR3 DNA reads TGTGCCAGCAGCCGGACGGCATCTAACTATGGCTACACCTTC. The chain couples TRBV7-3 to TRBJ1-2; D not resolved. Germline V lookup: CDR1 SGHTA, CDR2 FQGTGA. Trimming took off 5 bases at V and 0 bases at J, with 10 bases between the two ends. CDR3 length equals 14 residues.

The chain combines TRBV2 with TRBJ1-4, with D possibly matching TRBD1 (5 bases). The germline V gene encodes CDR1 SNHLY and CDR2 FYNNEI. The CDR3 sequence is 13 residues long. The germline V and J ends were trimmed by 4 bases and 8 bases, with 11 bases remaining between them. The CDR3 region has the DNA TGTGCCAGCAGTGGTCAGGGTGGCGAAAAACTGTTTTTT. This gives the protein CASSGQGGEKLFF.

The chain couples TRBV7-9 to TRBJ1-1; D is ambiguous. V was cut by 2 bases and J by 2 bases, with 15 bases left in between. Germline CDR1 and CDR2: SEHNR and FQNEAQ (reference sequence). This CDR3 comprises 16 residues. The CDR3 loop reads CASSLQVASRNTEAFF. In DNA form, the CDR3 reads TGTGCCAGCAGCTTACAGGTCGCCTCGAGAAACACTGAAGCTTTCTTT.

The J gene is TRBJ2-5, the V gene TRBV6-1; 8 nucleotides line up with TRBD1. V was pared by 6 bases and J by 5 bases, with 8 bases of the junction left unmatched. Germline V gene data show CDR1 as MNHNS and CDR2 as SASEGT. The CDR3 consists of 14 residues. CDR3 sequence reads: CASRAQGAGETQYF. In DNA form, the CDR3 reads TGTGCCAGCAGGGCGCAGGGGGCCGGGGAGACCCAGTACTTC.

This sequence joins TRBV13 and TRBJ1-5; D not certain. This CDR3 is 15 amino acids long. The germline V gene has CDR1 PRHDT and CDR2 FYEKMQ (reference sequence). V lost 1 base and J lost 0, with 7 bases in between. The CDR3 nucleotides read TGTGCCAGCAGCTTAGCCGGCAATAGCAATCAGCCCCAGCATTTT. This translates into CASSLAGNSNQPQHF.

This sequence joins TRBV5-4 and TRBJ2-7, with D perhaps TRBD2 (5 bases). Trimming left V 8 bases short and J 2 bases short, with 17 bases between. The CDR3 contains 14 residues. Per the germline V gene, CDR1 is SGHNT and CDR2 is YYREEE (reference sequence). The CDR3 spells CASPVGGHPYEQYV. In DNA form, the CDR3 reads TGTGCCAGTCCGGTTGGCGGGCACCCCTACGAGCAGTACGTC.